This TCR beta chain was documented in a study of cytomegalovirus exposure and HLA in healthy donors. Study-level background: Out of about 179 million T cells, an earlier analysis found over 90 million unique TCR beta sequences in total. Findings and caveats of the study: It was likely that a cluster of highly shared sequence variants was a sequencing artifact. Three chains linked to CMV were shown in vitro to be specific for CMV antigens. Being productive about 87% or about 30% of the time was typical of most TCR beta V segments in an earlier analysis.

The primer mix had 60 Vbeta and 13 Jbeta primers. The data were produced by immunoSEQ multiplex PCR, yet TCRdb's version contains in-frame clones alone and is incomplete. The sample carries 100,000 to 150,000 clones, approximately 73% recorded once. With respect to this clone: Its antigen is still unknown.

The CDR3 length is 14 residues. The germline V gene has CDR1 MNHEY and CDR2 SMNVEV (reference sequence). The V gene end was trimmed by 5 bases and the J gene end by 2 bases; junction bases not matched to a gene: 2. The sequenced material came from PBMCs. This TCR derives from a man in his fifties or sixties in good health and CMV-seropositive. This rearrangement joins TRBV27 to TRBJ2-2; 7 bases agree with TRBD1. In DNA, the CDR3 is TGTGCCAGCAGTCGGACAGGCAACACCGGGGAGCTGTTTTTT. Its translation is CASSRTGNTGELFF.